This T cell receptor beta chain was identified in a study of kidney transplant recipient with SARS-CoV-2 infection. TCRdb redid the calling of the reads with MiXCR, one entry per CDR3 protein. Found here are 200,000 to 250,000 distinct CDR3 sequences, about 30% of them singletons; the top ten hold nearly 7.5%. In germline, CDR1 is KGHDR, CDR2 SFDVKD. This CDR3 region has 17 residues. The V end lost 9 bases, the J end lost 7 bases, and 27 bases lay between the germline ends. V usage is TRBV24-1 and J usage is TRBJ2-1; D is perhaps TRBD2 (7 bases). Sequenced material: a blood sample, taken at baseline and on day 111 from a kidney transplant recipient. This clonotype was obtained from a male patient in his 30s who had COVID-19 and was a kidney transplant recipient. The graft donor may be the source of some T cells. The DNA for the CDR3 is TGTGCCACCCGCCCCCTTGGGGGGGCGAAAGGTAGGAATGAGCAGTTCTTC. It specifies CATRPLGGAKGRNEQFF.